A selection of T cell receptor beta chains follows, all from one sample in a study of T cell repertoires in cytomegalovirus infection. No antigen has been identified for these receptors. Each CDR3 protein is one row after TCRdb ran MiXCR on the reads. The sample has about 830,000 distinct CDR3 sequences; approximately 29% are singletons. Sequencing used cultured CD8+ T cells from PBMCs, obtained from culture after CMV antigen stimulation. Receptors were obtained from a human donor in good health (CMV status not recorded). Some clones in this sample may be carry-over from other donors' samples. Each CDR3 is given with its conserved first and last residue. A D gene is named only where the DNA matches it firmly. Some rows mark clone size as missing; the rest say once, few, many or name a class of expanded clone.

d_gene: NA
j_gene: TRBJ1-1
abundance: NA
v_gene: TRBV4-1
CDR3aa: CASSQVGTGALNTEACF
CDR3nt: NA

d_gene: NA
j_gene: TRBJ1-2
abundance: many
v_gene: TRBV6-1
CDR3aa: CASSEYPGNYGYTF
CDR3nt: TGTGCCAGCAGTGAATATCCCGGGAACTATGGCTACACCTTC

d_gene: NA
j_gene: TRBJ1-1
abundance: many
v_gene: TRBV7-2
CDR3aa: CASTLTELPRAEAFF
CDR3nt: TGTGCCAGCACCCTAACGGAGCTCCCGAGGGCTGAAGCTTTCTTT

d_gene: TRBD1
j_gene: TRBJ1-1
abundance: NA
v_gene: TRBV7-9
CDR3aa: CASSLEKRDSKEAFF
CDR3nt: TGTGCCAGCAGCTTAGAGAAAAGGGACAGTAAAGAAGCTTTCTTT

d_gene: NA
j_gene: TRBJ2-3
abundance: NA
v_gene: TRBV5-1
CDR3aa: CASNLFGRLGADTQYF
CDR3nt: TGCGCCAGCAATTTATTTGGTCGGCTTGGGGCAGATACGCAGTATTTT

d_gene: NA
j_gene: TRBJ1-5
abundance: NA
v_gene: TRBV4-2
CDR3aa: CASSHHGGGSNQPQHF
CDR3nt: TGTGCCAGCAGCCACCACGGTGGAGGTAGCAATCAGCCCCAGCATTTT

d_gene: TRBD2
j_gene: TRBJ2-3
abundance: few
v_gene: TRBV7-9
CDR3aa: CASSGTSVDTQYF
CDR3nt: TGTGCCAGTTCCGGGACTAGCGTTGATACGCAGTATTTT

d_gene: NA
j_gene: TRBJ2-7
abundance: many
v_gene: TRBV7-2
CDR3aa: CASSPTGFEQYF
CDR3nt: TGTGCCAGCAGCCCCACAGGGTTCGAGCAGTACTTC

d_gene: NA
j_gene: TRBJ1-5
abundance: few
v_gene: TRBV6-1
CDR3aa: CASRSTGYQPQHF
CDR3nt: TGTGCCAGCAGAAGCACAGGGTATCAGCCCCAGCATTTT

d_gene: NA
j_gene: TRBJ1-1
abundance: NA
v_gene: TRBV7-9
CDR3aa: CASSRDPEAFF
CDR3nt: TGTGCCAGCAGCAGGGACCCTGAAGCTTTCTTT

d_gene: NA
j_gene: TRBJ1-1
abundance: NA
v_gene: TRBV10-3
CDR3aa: CAISEVTGLNTEAFF
CDR3nt: TGTGCCATCAGTGAGGTGACAGGATTGAACACTGAAGCTTTCTTT

d_gene: NA
j_gene: TRBJ1-5
abundance: once
v_gene: TRBV3-1
CDR3aa: CASSPTGGEPQHF
CDR3nt: TGTGCCAGCAGCCCGACGGGCGGGGAGCCCCAGCATTTT

d_gene: NA
j_gene: TRBJ1-2
abundance: NA
v_gene: TRBV7-6
CDR3aa: CASSSSMIGYGYTF
CDR3nt: TGTGCCAGCAGCTCGAGTATGATTGGATATGGCTACACCTTC

d_gene: NA
j_gene: TRBJ1-6
abundance: NA
v_gene: TRBV9
CDR3aa: CASSKTSKSSCNSPLHF
CDR3nt: TGTGCCAGCAGCAAAACGAGTAAGAGCTCCTGTAATTCACCCCTCCACTTT

d_gene: NA
j_gene: TRBJ2-1
abundance: NA
v_gene: TRBV27
CDR3aa: CASSSDPSSIEQFF
CDR3nt: TGTGCCAGCAGTTCGGACCCTAGCTCTATTGAGCAGTTCTTC

d_gene: TRBD1
j_gene: TRBJ1-1
abundance: NA
v_gene: TRBV29-1
CDR3aa: CSVEDRANTEAFF
CDR3nt: TGCAGCGTAGAAGACAGGGCAAACACTGAAGCTTTCTTT

d_gene: NA
j_gene: TRBJ1-2
abundance: NA
v_gene: TRBV7-6
CDR3aa: CASSPDGFYGYTF
CDR3nt: TGTGCCAGCAGCCCGGACGGGTTCTATGGCTACACCTTC

d_gene: TRBD2
j_gene: TRBJ2-3
abundance: NA
v_gene: TRBV20-1
CDR3aa: CSARVIAGATDTQYF
CDR3nt: TGCAGTGCTAGAGTGATAGCGGGGGCCACAGATACGCAGTATTTT

d_gene: TRBD1
j_gene: TRBJ1-1
abundance: NA
v_gene: TRBV4-1
CDR3aa: CASSQGGGTANTEAFF
CDR3nt: TGCGCCAGCAGCCAAGGAGGTGGGACAGCGAACACTGAAGCTTTCTTT